This paragraph covers one T cell receptor beta chain sequence. The record originates from a study of early T cells in non-severe SARS-CoV-2 infection. TCRdb redid the calling of the 5' RACE reads with MiXCR, one entry per CDR3 protein. This table holds about 64,000 distinct CDR3 sequences, about 11% found once. This CDR3 region has 14 residues. The V gene is TRBV21-1, the J gene TRBJ2-7; the table's D call, TRBD1, has no DNA check behind it. TRBV21-1 is given as a pseudogene. The receptor was derived from an adult who was a healthcare worker with PCR-confirmed SARS-CoV-2 infection or an uninfected control (not recorded which). This specimen was whole blood, taken at baseline. CDR3 bases: TGTGCCAGCATCCCCCACCAGGGTGCCTACGAGCAGTACTTC. Its translation: CASIPHQGAYEQYF.